These 16 T cell receptor beta chains share one sample of origin, sequenced in a study of cytomegalovirus exposure and HLA in healthy donors. This PCR relied on a set of 60 Vbeta primers and 13 Jbeta primers. TCRdb keeps only in-frame clones here, not all; method: immunoSEQ multiplex PCR. This table has some 76,000 clones, under 85% appearing once. The sample taken for sequencing was PBMCs. These receptors all stem from a woman between 35 and 50 years old in good health and CMV-seropositive.

This clone is a singleton in its sample. The genes are TRBV7-3 and TRBJ1-5; D gene ambiguous. The CDR3 sequence is 15 residues long. The germline V gene encodes CDR1 SGHTA and CDR2 FQGTGA. Trimming shortened V by 2 bases and J by 2 bases, and 10 bases separated the two germline ends. CDR3 bases: TGTGCCAGCAGCTTAGGTACCCAGGGCAATCAGCCCCAGCATTTT. It translates to CASSLGTQGNQPQHF.

The chain has TRBV2 and TRBJ1-4; 7 bases map to TRBD1. This CDR3 is built from 15 residues. Germline values: CDR1 SNHLY, CDR2 FYNNEI. After removal of 6 bases from V and 8 bases from J, the junction contained 12 bases not matched to a gene. This CDR3 reads CASSDTGTVGEKLFF. Written as DNA, the CDR3 is TGTGCCAGCAGCGACACAGGGACAGTAGGCGAAAAACTGTTTTTT.

CDR3 amino acids: CASSPRQGAQVATNEKLFF. In DNA form, the CDR3 reads TGTGCCAGCAGTCCACGACAGGGGGCGCAGGTAGCAACTAATGAAAAACTGTTTTTT. The chain uses TRBV28 and TRBJ1-4, with TRBD1 identical over 10 bases. The CDR3 has 19 amino acids. Germline CDR1 reads MDHEN; CDR2 reads SYDVKM. After removal of 5 bases from V and 0 bases from J, the junction contained 12 bases not matched to a gene.

The chain links TRBV2 to TRBJ1-5; D is unresolved. V gave up 3 bases and J gave up 10 bases, with 7 bases separating them. Per the germline V gene, CDR1 is SNHLY and CDR2 is FYNNEI. The CDR3 totals 11 residues. The CDR3 loop is CASSDEGPQHF. For the CDR3, the DNA is TGTGCCAGCAGTGACGAGGGACCCCAGCATTTT.

As to this clone: This sample includes further DNA sequences coding for the same CDR3. The chain employs TRBV11-2 and TRBJ2-3; weak D call: TRBD2 (5 bases). This CDR3 comprises 16 residues. Germline V gene data show CDR1 as SGHAT and CDR2 as FQNNGV. Trimming took 1 base from V and 1 from J, leaving 12 bases between them. Here the CDR3 DNA reads TGTGCCAGCAGCTTAGGGGAGTTCGTGGGCACAGATACGCAGTATTTT. Protein: CASSLGEFVGTDTQYF.

The V call is TRBV4-3, the J call TRBJ2-1, with a weak D call TRBD2 (6 bases). CDR1 is LGHNA and CDR2 is YSLEER in the germline V gene. V shed 0 bases and J shed 5 bases, with 20 bases lying between them. The CDR3 loop spans 18 amino acids. The CDR3 DNA sequence: TGCGCCAGCAGCCAAGATTGGGGACGGGGCGGGACTCACAATGAGCAGTTCTTC. Protein: CASSQDWGRGGTHNEQFF.

The table lists this clone with a few counts. An end of the junction differs from the germline gene, which may be a read error. The rearrangement uses TRBV7-9 and TRBJ1-2; possibly TRBD1 for D (5 bases). The CDR3 totals 17 residues. The germline V gene encodes CDR1 SEHNR and CDR2 FQNEAQ (reference sequence). The CDR3 loop is CSSSFASLEGTDYGYTF. CDR3 coding DNA: TGTTCCAGCAGCTTCGCATCGTTGGAGGGGACGGACTATGGCTACACCTTC.

The rearrangement uses TRBV7-9 and TRBJ1-1; 8 bases agree with TRBD1. The junction had 5 bases not matched to a gene; V was cut back by 2 bases and J by 6 bases. Looked up from germline, CDR1 is SEHNR and CDR2 is FQNEAQ (reference sequence). The CDR3 totals 14 residues. CDR3 coding DNA: TGTGCCAGCAGCTTACAGGGGGCGCGCCCTGAAGCTTTCTTT. This sequence encodes CASSLQGARPEAFF.

Concerning this clone itself: The junction departs from germline at one end; a sequencing error may be responsible. The sample carries other DNA sequences with the same CDR3. This sequence joins TRBV7-9 and TRBJ2-7, with D perhaps matching TRBD1 (6 bases). Per germline, CDR1 SEHNR and CDR2 FQNEAQ (reference sequence). The CDR3 consists of 12 residues. CDR3 coding DNA: TGTTCCAGCAGCCTGACAGGCCACGAGCAGTACTTC. Translation: CSSSLTGHEQYF.

This clone was observed a few times. The V gene is TRBV11-1, the J gene TRBJ2-1; 9 bases are shared with TRBD1. CDR1 and CDR2 (germline): SGHAT, FQDESV (reference sequence). The V segment lost 3 bases and the J segment 8 bases; nucleotides outside the gene matches: 8. The CDR3 extends over 15 amino acids. CDR3 sequence reads: CASSFLDRGGDEQFF. The CDR3 region has the DNA TGTGCCAGCAGCTTTCTGGACAGGGGCGGGGATGAGCAGTTCTTC.

V and J are TRBV2 and TRBJ2-2; a weak D match, TRBD1 (5 bases). This CDR3 comprises 15 residues. V shed 6 bases and J shed 4 bases, with 15 bases lying between them. CDR1 and CDR2 (germline): SNHLY, FYNNEI. The CDR3 DNA reads as TGTGCCAGCAGGATTACTACAGGTTTCACCGGGGAGCTGTTTTTT. Protein product: CASRITTGFTGELFF.

In the case of this clone: The missing conserved phenylalanine or tryptophan at the end of this CDR3 makes a read error likely. The chain joins TRBV5-1 to TRBJ2-7, with D perhaps TRBD2 (6 bases). The V gene lost 1 base and the J gene lost 2 bases, with 10 bases spanning the gap. The germline V gene has CDR1 SGHRS and CDR2 YFSETQ. This CDR3 is built from 14 residues. CDR3 residues: CASSLNGGTYEQYL. The CDR3 nucleotides are TGCGCCAGCAGCTTGAATGGCGGGACCTACGAGCAGTACCTC.

The chain employs TRBV28 and TRBJ2-7; TRBD1 might be the D (5 bases). With 5 bases removed from V and 7 bases from J, the gap between germline ends came to 9 bases. Germline loops: CDR1 MDHEN, CDR2 SYDVKM. CDR3 length: 11 amino acids. In nucleotides, the CDR3 is TGTGCCAGCAGTCTGAGACAGGAGCAGTACTTC. Its protein product is CASSLRQEQYF.

This chain links TRBV7-2 with TRBJ1-1, with a weak D call TRBD1 (6 bases). With 0 bases removed from V and 4 bases from J, the gap between germline ends came to 6 bases. CDR1 and CDR2 from the germline V gene are SGHTA and FQGNSA. There are 13 residues in the CDR3. In DNA form, the CDR3 reads TGTGCCAGCAGCTTAGCCAGGGGCACTGAAGCTTTCTTT. Encoded protein: CASSLARGTEAFF.

The J gene is TRBJ2-7, the V gene TRBV2; 9 nucleotides line up with TRBD1. V gave up 11 bases and J gave up 4 bases; unmatched junction bases: 6. The CDR3 is made up of 12 amino acids. Germline CDR1 is SNHLY and CDR2 is FYNNEI. The CDR3 sequence is CAGSDRGYEQYF. The CDR3 DNA follows: TGTGCCGGGTCGGACAGGGGTTACGAGCAGTACTTC. Complete variable domain (other parts from reference TRBV2 and TRBJ2-7): EPEVTQTPSHQVTQMGQEVILRCVPISNHLYFYWYRQILGQKVEFLVSFYNNEISEKSEIFDDQFSVERPDGSNFTLKIRSTKLEDSAMYFCAGSDRGYEQYFGPGTRLTVT.

The V and J genes are TRBV19 and TRBJ2-3; perhaps TRBD1 as D (6 bases). The V gene's germline CDR1 is LNHDA and CDR2 SQIVND (reference sequence). With 4 bases removed from V and 5 bases from J, the gap between germline ends came to 10 bases. The CDR3 length is 13 residues. The CDR3 loop is CASSNRQEDTQYF. In DNA, the CDR3 is TGTGCCAGTAGTAATCGACAGGAAGATACGCAGTATTTT.